The 2 T cell receptor beta chains listed next were all sequenced from one sample in a study of blood T cell repertoires in COVID-19. Some clones are missing from TCRdb's copy, which holds only in-frame ones; the method was immunoSEQ multiplex PCR. The table includes about 210,000 clones, roughly four fifths detected once. The sequencing sample was made of peripheral blood. The receptors stem from a woman between 45 and 60 years old with active or convalescent COVID-19.

This chain uses TRBV2 with TRBJ2-3; D gene ambiguous. V shed 4 bases and J shed 2 bases, with 7 bases lying between them. CDR1 and CDR2 (germline): SNHLY, FYNNEI. This CDR3 is built from 13 residues. The CDR3 region is CASSARNTDTQYF. CDR3 in DNA: TGTGCCAGCAGTGCCAGGAACACAGATACGCAGTATTTT.

The chain carries TRBV5-8 and TRBJ1-2, with TRBD1 identical over 7 bases. J lost 4 bases, V lost 4 bases, and 13 bases had no gene match. This CDR3 has 16 residues. Germline V gene lookup returns CDR1 SGHTS and CDR2 YDEGEE. The CDR3 DNA sequence: TGTGCCAGCAGCCGAAGACGACAGGGAAGCTTCTATGGCTACACCTTC. It yields the protein CASSRRRQGSFYGYTF.